Here is one T cell receptor beta chain with its context. No antigen is known for it. No much larger clone is present one base from it, and per-base qualities are unavailable. This entry is derived from a study of technical replicates of blood from several donors (dated by TCRdb to the late 2010s). The library came from the immunoSEQ multiplex PCR assay. The source is immuneACCESS, and TCRdb retained only in-frame sequences with V and J called. Part of the clones is not carried over; for the studies checked, unresolved V genes explain less than half of this, and the remainder is unexplained. Within this sample are 100,000 or so clones, with nearly 96% of them counted one time only. The biggest ten clones account for approximately 0.2% of the sample. The sequencing sample was made of T cells isolated from PBMCs. The TCR was taken from a human donor in good health.

The nucleotide sequence is given as TGTGCCAGCTATACCGGGACAGCAAAAGGCTACACCTTC. Translated, this is CASYTGTAKGYTF. This chain is built from TRBV19 and TRBJ1-2, and 7 junctional nucleotides match TRBD1. Taken from cysteine to phenylalanine, the CDR3 has 13 residues. This entry keeps only the CDR3 DNA: 39 bases, framed from base 1. Trimming removed 9 bases from V and 8 bases from J; the gene matches leave 12 bases unexplained. Via the germline V gene (reference sequence), CDR1 is LNHDA and CDR2 SQIVND.